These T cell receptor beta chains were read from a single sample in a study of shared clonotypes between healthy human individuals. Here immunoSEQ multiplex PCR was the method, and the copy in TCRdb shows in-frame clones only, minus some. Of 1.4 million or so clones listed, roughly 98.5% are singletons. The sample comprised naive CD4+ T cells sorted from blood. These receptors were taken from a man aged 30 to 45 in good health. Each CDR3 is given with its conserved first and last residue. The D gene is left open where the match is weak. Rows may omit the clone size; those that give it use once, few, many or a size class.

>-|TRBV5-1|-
CASSFGRVQVGMMNTEAFF
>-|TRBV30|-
CAWSFSGSAHNEQFF
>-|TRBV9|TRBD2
CASSVTSGRIHEQFF
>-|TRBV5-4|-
CASSFFQAAYNYEQYF
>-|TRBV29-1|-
CSVETGAYNEQFF
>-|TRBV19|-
CASRPRLPAYEQYF
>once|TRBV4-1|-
CASSQVRASTDTQYF
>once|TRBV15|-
CATSRGRGAGEKLFF
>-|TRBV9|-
CASSVAGRDYWSYNEQFF
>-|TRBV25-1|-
CASSLDGRAQPQHF
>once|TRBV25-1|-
CASNHVLNTEAFF
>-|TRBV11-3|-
CASTPLSYNEQFF
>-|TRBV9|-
CASRDSGPGNTIYF
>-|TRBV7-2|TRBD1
CAAGGAGETQYF
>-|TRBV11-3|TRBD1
CASSPGQGRPFEQFF
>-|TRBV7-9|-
CASSLPATNEKLFF
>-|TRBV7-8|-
CASSLLPQETQYF
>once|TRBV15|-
CATSRSNRVTYEQYF
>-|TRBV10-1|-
CASKGPNTEAFF
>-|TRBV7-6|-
CASSLMAPGGNQPQHF
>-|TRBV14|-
CASSQENRFDEQYF
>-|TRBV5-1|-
CASSLVGGTSSYEQYF
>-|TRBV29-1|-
CSVSLPGRPSYNEQFF
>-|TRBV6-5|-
CASSYSTDYGYTF
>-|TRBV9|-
CASSVDRGSVPMNTGELFF
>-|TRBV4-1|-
CASSQDLQGASGNTIYF
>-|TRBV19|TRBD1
CASSRDRYTGELFF
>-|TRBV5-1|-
CASIGLRSTEAFF
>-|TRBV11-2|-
CASSPFRDLHSDSYEQYF
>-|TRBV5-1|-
CASTRETKGETQYF
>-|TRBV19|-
CASRTFEDYGYTF
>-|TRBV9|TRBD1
CASSVALTGTENIQYF
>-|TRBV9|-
CASSVVNGWTAPNTDTQYF
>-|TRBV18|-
CASSIQGKVDEQYF
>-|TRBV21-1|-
CASSKRSGDIPGNTIYF
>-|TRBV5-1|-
CASSLLWGKNTEAFF
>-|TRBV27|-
CASSLAHYNEQFF
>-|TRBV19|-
CASTKTVRTDTQYF
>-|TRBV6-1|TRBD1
CASSEYGTGLNQPQHF
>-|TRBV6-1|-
CASSVGVPASQPQHF
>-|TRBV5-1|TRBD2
CASSMGTSGGQTQYF
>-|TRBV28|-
CASNTRPGYEQYF
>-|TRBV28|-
CASRRNSYEQYF
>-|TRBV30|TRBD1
CAWSRDRLSLSNQPQHF
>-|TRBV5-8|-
CASSFRRSGVHQPQHF
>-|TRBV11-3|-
CASSLGLGGELFF
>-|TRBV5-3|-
CARSFKWSDRITDTQYF
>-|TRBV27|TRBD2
CASSKLAGVINEQFF
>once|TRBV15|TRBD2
CATSRVAGGSSYEQYF
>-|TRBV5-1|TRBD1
CASSSVGTGGLEKLFF